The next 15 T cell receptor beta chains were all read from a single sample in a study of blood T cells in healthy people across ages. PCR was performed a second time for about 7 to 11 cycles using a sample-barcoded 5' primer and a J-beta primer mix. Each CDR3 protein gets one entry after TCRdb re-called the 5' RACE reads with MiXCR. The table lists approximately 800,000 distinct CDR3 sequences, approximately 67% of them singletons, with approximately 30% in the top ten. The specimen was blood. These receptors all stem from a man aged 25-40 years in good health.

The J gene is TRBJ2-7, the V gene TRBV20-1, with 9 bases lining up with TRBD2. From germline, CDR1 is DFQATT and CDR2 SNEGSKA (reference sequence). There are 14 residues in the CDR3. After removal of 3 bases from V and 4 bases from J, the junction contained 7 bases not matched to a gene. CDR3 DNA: TGCAGTGCTAGGAAAGCGGGGGGAGGGTACGAGCAGTACTTC. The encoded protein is CSARKAGGGYEQYF.

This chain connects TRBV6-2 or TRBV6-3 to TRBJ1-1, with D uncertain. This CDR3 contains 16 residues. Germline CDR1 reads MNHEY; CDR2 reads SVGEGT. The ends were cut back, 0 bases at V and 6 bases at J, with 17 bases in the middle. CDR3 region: CASSYSRAPSGAEAFF. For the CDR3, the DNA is TGTGCCAGCAGTTACTCGCGGGCCCCCTCCGGCGCTGAAGCTTTCTTT.

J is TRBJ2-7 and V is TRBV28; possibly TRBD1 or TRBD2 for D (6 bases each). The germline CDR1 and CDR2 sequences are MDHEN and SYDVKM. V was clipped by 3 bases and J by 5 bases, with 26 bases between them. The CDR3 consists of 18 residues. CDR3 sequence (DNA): TGTGCCAGCAGTTTCATCGCGGGACAAGGTGGAGAAGGGGACGAGCAGTACTTC. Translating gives CASSFIAGQGGEGDEQYF.

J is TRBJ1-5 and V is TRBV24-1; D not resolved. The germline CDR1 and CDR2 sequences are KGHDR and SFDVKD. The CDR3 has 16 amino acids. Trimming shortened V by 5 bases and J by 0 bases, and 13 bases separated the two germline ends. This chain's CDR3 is CATSVLSGYSNQPQHF. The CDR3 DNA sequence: TGTGCCACCAGTGTACTCAGCGGGTATAGCAATCAGCCCCAGCATTTT.

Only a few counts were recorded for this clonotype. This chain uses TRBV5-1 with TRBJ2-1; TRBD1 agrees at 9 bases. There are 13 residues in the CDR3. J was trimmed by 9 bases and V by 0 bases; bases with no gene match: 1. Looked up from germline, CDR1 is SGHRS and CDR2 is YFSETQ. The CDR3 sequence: CASSLGQGGEQFF. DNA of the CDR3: TGCGCCAGCAGCTTGGGACAGGGGGGTGAGCAGTTCTTC.

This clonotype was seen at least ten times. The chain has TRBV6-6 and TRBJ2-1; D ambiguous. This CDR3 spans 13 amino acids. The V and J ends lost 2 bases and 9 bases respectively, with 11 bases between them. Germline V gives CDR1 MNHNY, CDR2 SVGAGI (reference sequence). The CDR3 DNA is TGTGCCAGCAGTTACGGTGGTTCGGGTGAGCAGTTCTTC. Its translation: CASSYGGSGEQFF.

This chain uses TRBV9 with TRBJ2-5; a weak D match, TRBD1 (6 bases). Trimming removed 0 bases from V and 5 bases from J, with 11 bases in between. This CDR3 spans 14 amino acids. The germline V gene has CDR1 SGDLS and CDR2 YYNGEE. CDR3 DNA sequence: TGTGCCAGCAGCGTAGGGGCAGGGGACGAGACCCAGTACTTC. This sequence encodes CASSVGAGDETQYF.

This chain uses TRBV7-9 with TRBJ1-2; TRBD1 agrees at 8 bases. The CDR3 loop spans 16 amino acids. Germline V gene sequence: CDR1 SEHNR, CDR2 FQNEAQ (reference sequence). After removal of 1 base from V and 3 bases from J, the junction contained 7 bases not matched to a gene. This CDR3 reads CASSLEGGQEDYGYTF. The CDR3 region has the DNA TGTGCCAGCAGCTTAGAGGGGGGACAGGAGGACTATGGCTACACCTTC.

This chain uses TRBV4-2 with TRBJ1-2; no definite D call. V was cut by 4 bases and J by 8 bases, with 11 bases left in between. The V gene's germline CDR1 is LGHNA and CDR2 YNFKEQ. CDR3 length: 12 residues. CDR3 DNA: TGTGCCAGCAGCCCTGCGGGGTGGGGCTACACCTTC. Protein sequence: CASSPAGWGYTF.

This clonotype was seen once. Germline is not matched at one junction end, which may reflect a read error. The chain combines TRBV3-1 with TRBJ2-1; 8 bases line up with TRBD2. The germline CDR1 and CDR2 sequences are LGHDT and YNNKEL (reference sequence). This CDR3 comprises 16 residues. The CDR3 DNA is TGTGTCAGCAGCCAAGATCGCGGGGGGTACTACAATGAGCAGTTCTTC. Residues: CVSSQDRGGYYNEQFF.

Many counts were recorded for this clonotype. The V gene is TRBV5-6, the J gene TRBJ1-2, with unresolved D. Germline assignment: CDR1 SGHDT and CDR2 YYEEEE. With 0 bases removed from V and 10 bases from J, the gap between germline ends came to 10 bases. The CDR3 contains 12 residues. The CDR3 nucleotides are TGTGCCAGCAGCTTGGTGGTGACGGACTACACCTTC. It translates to CASSLVVTDYTF.

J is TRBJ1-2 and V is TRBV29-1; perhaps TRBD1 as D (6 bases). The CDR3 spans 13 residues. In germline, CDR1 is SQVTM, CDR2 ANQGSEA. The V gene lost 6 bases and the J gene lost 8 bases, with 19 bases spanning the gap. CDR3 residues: CSVARMGGGGYTF. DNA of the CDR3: TGCAGCGTGGCGAGGATGGGGGGCGGCGGCTACACCTTC.

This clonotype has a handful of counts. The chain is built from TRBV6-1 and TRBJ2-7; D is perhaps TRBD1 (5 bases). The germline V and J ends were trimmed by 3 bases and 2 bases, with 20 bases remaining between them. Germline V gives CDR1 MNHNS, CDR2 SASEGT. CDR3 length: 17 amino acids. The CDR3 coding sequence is TGTGCCAGCAGTGACCCCCGTATCAGGGTCCAGCCCTACGAGCAGTACTTC. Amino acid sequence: CASSDPRIRVQPYEQYF.

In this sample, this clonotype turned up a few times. The CDR3, as DNA: TGTGCCAGCAGTACACTAGCGGGGGCGTACAATGAGCAGTTCTTC. Translation: CASSTLAGAYNEQFF. The gene calls are TRBV6-5 and TRBJ2-1, with 11 bases fitting TRBD2. This CDR3 is 15 amino acids long. Unmatched junction bases numbered 4, after V lost 5 bases and J lost 4 bases. Germline V lookup: CDR1 MNHEY, CDR2 SVGAGI.

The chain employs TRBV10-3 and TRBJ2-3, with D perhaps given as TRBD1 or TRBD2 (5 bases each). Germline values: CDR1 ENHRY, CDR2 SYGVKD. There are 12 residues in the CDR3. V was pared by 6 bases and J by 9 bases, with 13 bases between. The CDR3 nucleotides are TGTGCCATCAGCAGGGACGGGCCAACGCAGTATTTT. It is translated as CAISRDGPTQYF.